These 6 T cell receptor beta chains were all obtained from the same sample, sequenced in a study of blood T cell repertoires in COVID-19. Using immunoSEQ multiplex PCR, the repertoire was profiled, and TCRdb retains in-frame clones only, with some absent. The sample holds around 330,000 clones, 88% seen once. Input material: peripheral blood. The receptors shown here come from a woman under 40 with COVID-19, enrolled during active disease.

V and J are TRBV6-4 and TRBJ2-7; 10 bases fit TRBD1. V trimming: 4 bases; J trimming: 4 bases; junction bases outside the gene matches: 7. This CDR3 spans 15 amino acids. Germline V lookup: CDR1 MRHNA, CDR2 SNTAGT. For the CDR3, the DNA is TGTGCCAGCAGTGGACCGGGACAGGGGATGTACGAGCAGTACTTC. Protein sequence: CASSGPGQGMYEQYF.

The J gene is TRBJ2-1, the V gene TRBV7-3; 8 nucleotides line up with TRBD1. V was pared by 3 bases and J by 5 bases, with 3 bases of the junction left unmatched. The germline gives CDR1 SGHTA, CDR2 FQGTGA. The CDR3 sequence is 14 residues long. The DNA for the CDR3 is TGTGCCAGCAGCTTGGACAGGGTGAACAATGAGCAGTTCTTC. Amino acid sequence: CASSLDRVNNEQFF.

This rearrangement joins TRBV5-1 to TRBJ1-1; a weak D match, TRBD1 (5 bases). This CDR3 has 12 amino acids. CDR1 SGHRS and CDR2 YFSETQ come from the germline V gene. Trimming took 5 bases from V and 6 from J, leaving 11 bases between them. The CDR3 bases are TGCGCCAGCAGTGGGGGGGTATCTGAAGCTTTCTTT. Its protein is CASSGGVSEAFF.

The chain carries TRBV27 and TRBJ1-4, with 8 positions matching TRBD1. CDR1 is MNHEY, CDR2 SMNVEV, per germline (reference sequence). J was trimmed by 8 bases and V by 6 bases; bases with no gene match: 8. This CDR3 comprises 14 residues. CDR3 residues: CASRPDRAWEKLFF. For the CDR3, the DNA is TGTGCCAGCAGGCCGGACAGGGCTTGGGAAAAACTGTTTTTT.

On this clone itself: Other DNA sequences within the sample encode an identical CDR3. The J gene is TRBJ2-2, the V gene TRBV29-1; D is uncertain. This CDR3 has 11 amino acids. Germline V lookup: CDR1 SQVTM, CDR2 ANQGSEA. V was clipped by 4 bases and J by 5 bases, with 5 bases between them. The CDR3 coding sequence is TGCAGCGTTGCTGAGACCGGGGAGCTGTTTTTT. Encoded protein: CSVAETGELFF.

The chain combines TRBV3-1 (or the pseudogene TRBV3-2) with TRBJ1-1; tentatively, D is TRBD1 (6 bases). This CDR3 is built from 15 residues. V was trimmed by 1 base and J by 2 bases, leaving 11 bases between them. Germline CDR1 reads LGHDT; CDR2 reads YNNKEL (reference sequence). CDR3 amino acids: CASSQAVTGNTEAFF. For the CDR3, the DNA is TGTGCCAGCAGCCAAGCGGTGACAGGAAACACTGAAGCTTTCTTT.